Listed below are T cell receptor beta chains from one sample, sequenced in a study of control samples from healthy donors and cancer patients. This table comes from immunoSEQ multiplex PCR, and its TCRdb copy is limited to in-frame clones, with some not included. The sample records 120,000 or so clones, roughly 87% being singletons. Sequencing used blood. These receptors all come from a man aged 18 to 29 in good health. Both conserved end residues are part of each CDR3. The D gene is left open where the match is weak. Not all rows give a size; the values are once, few, many and, for expanded clones, a class.

TRBV12-5	TRBD1	-	TRBJ1-1	TGTGCTAGTGCCATCCCTTTGACAGGGGAAGCTTTCTTT	CASAIPLTGEAFF
TRBV7-2	TRBD2	-	TRBJ2-7	TGTGCCAGCAGCTTTCTAGCGGCCCCCCCCCAGCAGTACTTC	CASSFLAAPPQQYF
TRBV5-6	TRBD2	few	TRBJ2-7	TGTGCCAGCAGCTTGGCCTTTGATAGCGGGCTGTACTTC	CASSLAFDSGLYF
TRBV18	TRBD1	-	TRBJ2-7	TGTGCCAGCAGGGACAGTACCTCCTACGAGCAGTACTTC	CASRDSTSYEQYF
TRBV6-5	TRBD1	once	TRBJ2-7	TGTGCCAGCAGTTTTCCGGGACAGGGAATAACTTGGCAGTACTTC	CASSFPGQGITWQYF
TRBV7-8	-	-	TRBJ1-4	TGTGCCAGCAGCCGAGGGGGGATACAAAGTGAAAAACTGTTTTTT	CASSRGGIQSEKLFF
TRBV6-5	TRBD1	-	TRBJ1-1	TGTGCCAGCAGCGCCGAAGACAGGGGGGAAACTGAAGCTTTCTTT	CASSAEDRGETEAFF
TRBV7-2	-	-	TRBJ1-2	TGTGCCAGCAGCTTATACTTACAGCCCTATGGCTACACCTTC	CASSLYLQPYGYTF
TRBV18	-	-	TRBJ1-1	TGTGCCAGCTCACCTTACGTACAGGGGAACACTGAAGCTTTCTTT	CASSPYVQGNTEAFF
TRBV28	-	-	TRBJ1-3	TGTGCCAGCATGGGGGGAGGGACCCACTCTGGAAACACCATATATTTT	CASMGGGTHSGNTIYF
TRBV19	-	-	TRBJ1-3	TGTGCCAGTAGCATCAGGGGCCTCTCTGGAAACACCATATATTTT	CASSIRGLSGNTIYF
TRBV28	-	-	TRBJ1-5	TGTGCCAGCAGTTTTGGGACGGATAGCAATCAGCCCCAGCATTTT	CASSFGTDSNQPQHF
TRBV5-8	TRBD1	-	TRBJ1-5	TGTGCCAGCAGCTTGCCGGGACAGACTTTCAATCAGCCCCAGCATTTT	CASSLPGQTFNQPQHF
TRBV28	-	-	TRBJ1-5	TGTGCCAGCAGCCCCGGCGGCAGCAATCAGCCCCAGCATTTT	CASSPGGSNQPQHF
TRBV4-3	TRBD2	-	TRBJ2-2	TGCGCCAGCAGCCACCTAAGACTAGCGGGAGATGGGACCGGGGAGCTGTTTTTT	CASSHLRLAGDGTGELFF
TRBV19	-	-	TRBJ1-1	TGTGCCAGTAGTAGAGCGCAGAGGAACACTGAAGCTTTCTTT	CASSRAQRNTEAFF
TRBV28	TRBD2	-	TRBJ2-7	TGTGCCATCAGAGCTAGCGGGGTCTACGAGCAGTACTTC	CAIRASGVYEQYF
TRBV7-7	TRBD2	-	TRBJ2-1	TGTGCCAGCAGCTTAGGAGCGGGGAATTACAATGAGCAGTTCTTC	CASSLGAGNYNEQFF
TRBV6-2/TRBV6-3	-	-	TRBJ1-4	TGTGCCAGCAGTTACGACCCGACGGAAAAACTGTTTTTT	CASSYDPTEKLFF
TRBV6-4	-	once	TRBJ2-2	TGTGCCAGCAGTGATCGGGGGGCGCGCGACACCGGGGAGCTGTTTTTT	CASSDRGARDTGELFF
TRBV7-6	TRBD1	-	TRBJ2-7	TGTGCCAGCAGCGAGCAACAGGGGTACGAGCAGTACTTC	CASSEQQGYEQYF
TRBV9	TRBD1	-	TRBJ2-7	TGTGCCAGCAGCGTAGGGACAGGGTCACTTTACGAGCAGTACTTC	CASSVGTGSLYEQYF
TRBV12-3/TRBV12-4	-	-	TRBJ1-2	TGTGCCAGCAGCCTGGGGGGCGTGGATGGCTACACCTTC	CASSLGGVDGYTF
TRBV5-1	-	-	TRBJ1-4	TGCGCCAGCAGGGGTATGGCAACTAATGAAAAACTGTTTTTT	CASRGMATNEKLFF
TRBV2	TRBD1	-	TRBJ1-2	TGTGCCAAACGACAGGGGGGGGACTATGGCTACACCTTC	CAKRQGGDYGYTF
TRBV10-2	-	-	TRBJ2-1	TGCGCCAGCAGTGTTGGAGGGTACGATTCCTACAATGAGCAGTTCTTC	CASSVGGYDSYNEQFF
TRBV28	TRBD1	once	TRBJ2-3	TGTGCCAGCAGGGCCGGGACAGGGGGCATGTGGGATACGCAGTATTTT	CASRAGTGGMWDTQYF
TRBV27	TRBD2	-	TRBJ2-1	TGTGCCGGCGGCCCTTGGGCATCTAGCGGGAGGAGTGAGCAGTTCTTC	CAGGPWASSGRSEQFF
TRBV15	-	-	TRBJ2-6	TGTGCCACCAGCAGAGATGTGAGGTTCTCTGGGGCCAACGTCCTGACTTTC	CATSRDVRFSGANVLTF
TRBV2	-	-	TRBJ2-1	TGTGCCGGTAGGACCCTCGCCCGGAATGAGCAGTTCTTC	CAGRTLARNEQFF
TRBV3-1/TRBV3-2	-	-	TRBJ1-3	TGTGCCAGCAGCCATGGAAACCCTGGAAACACCATATATTTT	CASSHGNPGNTIYF
TRBV11-2	-	-	TRBJ1-2	TGTGCCAGCAGCTTAGACTCTCGAGATCACTATGGCTACACCTTC	CASSLDSRDHYGYTF
TRBV2	-	-	TRBJ2-3	TGTGCCAGCTTCCGGTTGAGGGGTAGCACAGATACGCAGTATTTT	CASFRLRGSTDTQYF
TRBV5-6	TRBD2	-	TRBJ2-3	TGTGCCAGCAGCCTACCGACTAGCGGATTGGATACGCAGTATTTT	CASSLPTSGLDTQYF
TRBV6-5	TRBD1	once	TRBJ1-1	TGTGCCAGCAGGTACAGGGGTACTGAAGCTTTCTTT	CASRYRGTEAFF
TRBV9	-	-	TRBJ1-1	TGTGCCAGCAGCGTAGAATCTAGGGGCACTGAAGCTTTCTTT	CASSVESRGTEAFF
TRBV10-3	TRBD1	few	TRBJ1-3	TGTGCCTCCTCGACAGGGACTATAGTAAACACCATATATTTT	CASSTGTIVNTIYF
TRBV5-1	-	once	TRBJ1-5	TGCGCCAGCAGCTTTGGGACCTCCGGCAATCAGCCCCAGCATTTT	CASSFGTSGNQPQHF
TRBV7-8	TRBD2	few	TRBJ2-5	TGTGCCAGCAGCTTAAGGACTAGCGGCCCGGAGACCCAGTACTTC	CASSLRTSGPETQYF